The sequence of this T cell receptor (beta chain) was determined in a study of control samples from healthy donors and cancer patients. Using immunoSEQ multiplex PCR, the repertoire was profiled, and TCRdb retains in-frame clones only, with some absent. The data hold tens of thousands of clones, with around 93% observed a single time. Germline V gene data show CDR1 as SGHVS and CDR2 as FNYEAQ. Trimming stripped 3 bases from V and 3 bases from J, with 15 bases between. The CDR3 loop spans 15 amino acids. The rearrangement joins TRBV7-6 to TRBJ2-7; D gene ambiguous. The clonotype originates from a young woman in good health. Sequenced material: blood. The CDR3 here is CASSLTATLYYEQYF. The CDR3, as DNA: TGTGCCAGCAGCTTGACGGCTACACTCTACTACGAGCAGTACTTC.